This T cell receptor beta chain is drawn from a study of blood T cell repertoires in COVID-19. About the study: There were acute and convalescent COVID-19 samples, and they came from the United States, Italy and Spain.

CDR1 SEHNR and CDR2 FQNEAQ come from the germline V gene (reference sequence). V lost 5 bases to trimming and J lost 6 bases; unmatched junction nucleotides: 15. This CDR3 is 17 amino acids long. Method: immunoSEQ multiplex PCR; TCRdb's copy keeps in-frame clones and lacks some. Of under 120,000 clones in the sample, about 75% are singletons; the top ten hold about 6%. This clone was seen more than once but under ten times. Sequenced sample: peripheral blood. The TCR sequence derives from a man of 80 years or more with acute or convalescent COVID-19. V usage is TRBV7-9 and J usage is TRBJ2-3; 9 bases are shared with TRBD2. The CDR3 sequence is CASSRNVRLAGFDTQYF. As DNA, the CDR3 is TGTGCCAGCAGCCGTAACGTGCGGCTAGCGGGATTTGATACGCAGTATTTT.